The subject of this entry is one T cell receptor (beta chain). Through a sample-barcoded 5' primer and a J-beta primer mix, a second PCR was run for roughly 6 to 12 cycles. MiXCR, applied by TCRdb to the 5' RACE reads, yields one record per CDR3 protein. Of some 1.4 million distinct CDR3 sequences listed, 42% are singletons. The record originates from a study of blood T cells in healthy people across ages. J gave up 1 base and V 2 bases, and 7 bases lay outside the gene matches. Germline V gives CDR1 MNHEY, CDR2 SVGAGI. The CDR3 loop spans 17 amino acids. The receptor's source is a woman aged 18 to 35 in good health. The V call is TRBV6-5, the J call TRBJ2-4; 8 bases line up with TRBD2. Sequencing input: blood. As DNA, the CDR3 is TGTGCCAGCAGTTACGCTCGTCGACTAGCGGCCAAAAACATTCAGTACTTC. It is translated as CASSYARRLAAKNIQYF.